These 2 T cell receptor beta chains came from one sample sequenced in a study of cytomegalovirus exposure and HLA in healthy donors. The PCR ran on 60 Vbeta and 13 Jbeta primers. TCRdb keeps only in-frame clones here, not all; method: immunoSEQ multiplex PCR. The sample consists of more than 65,000 clones, 78% of them appearing once. Source material: PBMCs. These receptor sequences come from a man younger than 35 in good health and CMV-seropositive.

This sequence joins TRBV4-1 and TRBJ2-7; D gene uncertain. Germline V gene data show CDR1 as MGHRA and CDR2 as YSYEKL. The CDR3 has 12 residues. With 1 base removed from V and 4 bases from J, the gap between germline ends came to 5 bases. CDR3 amino acids: CASSQVGYEQYF. For the CDR3, the DNA is TGCGCCAGCAGCCAAGTCGGTTACGAGCAGTACTTC.

V gene TRBV2 combines with J gene TRBJ2-7, with TRBD1 matching 7 bases. This CDR3 is built from 13 residues. V lost 4 bases to trimming and J lost 3 bases; unmatched junction nucleotides: 3. Germline CDR1 reads SNHLY; CDR2 reads FYNNEI. CDR3 protein: CASSGRQGYEQYF. CDR3 nucleotide sequence: TGTGCCAGCAGTGGCCGACAGGGCTACGAGCAGTACTTC. Full variable domain (remainder filled in from reference TRBV2 and TRBJ2-7): EPEVTQTPSHQVTQMGQEVILRCVPISNHLYFYWYRQILGQKVEFLVSFYNNEISEKSEIFDDQFSVERPDGSNFTLKIRSTKLEDSAMYFCASSGRQGYEQYFGPGTRLTVT.